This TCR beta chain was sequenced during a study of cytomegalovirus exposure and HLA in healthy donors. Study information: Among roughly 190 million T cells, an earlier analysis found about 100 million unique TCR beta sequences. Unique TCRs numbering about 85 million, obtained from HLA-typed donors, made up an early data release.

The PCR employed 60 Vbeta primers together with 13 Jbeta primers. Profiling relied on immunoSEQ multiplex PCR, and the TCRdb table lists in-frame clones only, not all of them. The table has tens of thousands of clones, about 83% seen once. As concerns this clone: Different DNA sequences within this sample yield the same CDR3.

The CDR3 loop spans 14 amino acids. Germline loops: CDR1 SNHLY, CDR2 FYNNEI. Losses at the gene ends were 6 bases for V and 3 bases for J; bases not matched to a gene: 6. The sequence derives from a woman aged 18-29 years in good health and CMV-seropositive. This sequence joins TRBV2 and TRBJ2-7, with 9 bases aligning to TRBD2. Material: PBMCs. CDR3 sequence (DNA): TGTGCCAGCAGGGATAGCGGGAGAGGCTACGAGCAGTACTTC. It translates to CASRDSGRGYEQYF.